Below, 17 T cell receptor beta chains from the same sample are listed, as sequenced in a study of blood T cells in healthy people across ages. For the second PCR, which ran for roughly 6 to 12 cycles, a sample-barcoded 5' primer and a J-beta primer mix were used. From the 5' RACE reads, TCRdb called clonotypes with MiXCR, one entry per CDR3 protein. Among approximately 800,000 distinct CDR3 sequences listed, approximately 25% were seen once. These sequences were also reported in another study, on T cells of mothers and their children.

Material: blood. The receptors derive from a boy younger than 18 in good health.

The chain has TRBV11-2 and TRBJ2-5, with TRBD1 identical over 8 bases. CDR3 length equals 15 residues. Germline CDR1 is SGHAT and CDR2 is FQNNGV. J gave up 5 bases and V 4 bases, and 9 bases lay outside the gene matches. The CDR3 DNA follows: TGTGCCAGCAGCTCCCACGGGACAGGAATGGAGACCCAGTACTTC. This encodes CASSSHGTGMETQYF.

There are a few counts of this clonotype. The chain recombines TRBV20-1 with TRBJ2-3, with 9 bases aligning to TRBD2. J was trimmed by 6 bases and V by 6 bases; bases with no gene match: 16. CDR1 DFQATT and CDR2 SNEGSKA come from the germline V gene (reference sequence). The length of the CDR3 is 16 residues. CDR3 protein: CSAGTDLAGGLDTQYF. CDR3 coding DNA: TGCAGTGCCGGAACGGATCTCGCGGGGGGGCTGGATACGCAGTATTTT.

The chain couples TRBV12-3 or TRBV12-4 to TRBJ1-2; D ambiguous. This CDR3 is 10 amino acids long. V lost 6 bases, J lost 7 bases, and 6 bases lay in between. The CDR3 nucleotides read TGTGCCAGCAGGTTCCGTGGCTACACCTTC. It codes for CASRFRGYTF.

V is TRBV7-9 and J is TRBJ1-2; maybe TRBD1 (6 bases). The CDR3 spans 16 residues. V dropped 5 bases and J dropped 0 bases, with 16 bases sitting between them. Germline CDR1 is SEHNR and CDR2 is FQNEAQ (reference sequence). CDR3 sequence (DNA): TGTGCCAGCAGCCAACCCCGGACAGCCGCTAACTATGGCTACACCTTC. Protein: CASSQPRTAANYGYTF.

This chain links TRBV11-2 with TRBJ1-4; maybe TRBD1 (5 bases). The CDR3 is made up of 16 amino acids. Trimming shortened V by 4 bases and J by 5 bases, and 17 bases separated the two germline ends. The germline CDR1 and CDR2 sequences are SGHAT and FQNNGV. The CDR3, as DNA: TGTGCCAGCAGCTCCCGCCCGGGACTCCCAAATGAAAAACTGTTTTTT. Its protein is CASSSRPGLPNEKLFF.

About this clonotype itself: A read error may account for a junction end that differs from germline. As DNA, the CDR3 is TGCAGTGCTAATACCGGGGGGCTCGGGGTGGACCGGTTC. It yields the protein CSANTGGLGVDRF. This chain joins TRBV20-1 and TRBJ1-2, with D possibly being TRBD1 (6 bases). Germline V gene lookup returns CDR1 DFQATT and CDR2 SNEGSKA (reference sequence). This CDR3 is 13 amino acids long.

This clonotype was detected only a few times. This chain connects TRBV5-1 to TRBJ1-1; D is uncertain. CDR3 length: 13 amino acids. Trimming cost V 3 bases and J 0 bases, with 6 bases left between them. Germline CDR1 SGHRS, CDR2 YFSETQ. In DNA form, the CDR3 reads TGCGCCAGCAGCTCCGCGATGAACACTGAAGCTTTCTTT. As protein: CASSSAMNTEAFF.

This clonotype was picked up a small number of times. V is TRBV7-2 and J is TRBJ2-5; D might be TRBD2 (5 bases). With the DNA end fitting TRBJ2-7 better, the J assignment may be wrong. CDR1 is SGHTA, CDR2 FQGNSA, per germline. The CDR3 extends over 14 amino acids. This chain's CDR3 is CTSSYNSGNYEQYF. CDR3 bases: TGTACCAGCAGCTACAACTCCGGGAACTACGAGCAGTACTTC.

The chain couples TRBV12-3 or TRBV12-4 to TRBJ1-2; D uncertain. The CDR3 is 14 amino acids. Trimming shortened V by 6 bases and J by 7 bases, and 18 bases separated the two germline ends. The CDR3 loop is CASRRECSSGGYTF. For the CDR3, the DNA is TGTGCCAGCAGACGAGAGTGCAGTTCCGGTGGCTACACCTTC.

The genes are TRBV6-6 and TRBJ2-5; 9 bases match TRBD2. Judging by the DNA end, TRBJ2-7 fits better; the J call may be wrong. The CDR3 contains 15 residues. Germline loops: CDR1 MNHNY, CDR2 SVGAGI (reference sequence). For the CDR3, the DNA is TGTGCCAGCAGCCCCGGGACTAGCAGAACCTACGAGCAGTACTTC. Amino acid sequence: CASSPGTSRTYEQYF.

This clonotype turned up a few times. The J gene is TRBJ2-4, the V gene TRBV11-2, with TRBD2 matching 11 bases. The end of the DNA is better explained by TRBJ2-7, so the J call may be wrong. Germline assignment: CDR1 SGHAT and CDR2 FQNNGV. This CDR3 contains 14 residues. The CDR3 loop reads CASSSLAGGGEQYF. CDR3 in DNA: TGTGCCAGCAGCTCCCTAGCGGGGGGAGGCGAGCAGTACTTC.

The V call is TRBV6-5, the J call TRBJ2-1; D might be TRBD2 (6 bases). Germline V gene sequence: CDR1 MNHEY, CDR2 SVGAGI. This CDR3 contains 14 residues. The germline V and J ends were trimmed by 0 bases and 5 bases, with 8 bases remaining between them. CDR3 amino acids: CASSYSIADNEQFF. For the CDR3, the DNA is TGTGCCAGCAGTTACTCGATAGCGGACAATGAGCAGTTCTTC.

There are a few counts of this clonotype. V usage is TRBV28 and J usage is TRBJ1-4; D is uncertain. V was clipped by 3 bases and J by 8 bases, with 13 bases between them. There are 14 residues in the CDR3. Germline V gene data show CDR1 as MDHEN and CDR2 as SYDVKM. The CDR3: CASSLFAGGEKLFF. Written as DNA, the CDR3 is TGTGCCAGCAGTTTGTTTGCCGGAGGCGAAAAACTGTTTTTT.

The chain links TRBV2 to TRBJ2-1; D possibly corresponds to TRBD1 (7 bases). This CDR3 is 15 amino acids long. V was pared by 3 bases and J by 7 bases, with 16 bases between. CDR1 is SNHLY and CDR2 is FYNNEI in the germline V gene. CDR3 amino acids: CASSDNRGGQNEQFF. The DNA of the CDR3 is TGTGCCAGCAGTGATAACAGGGGAGGTCAAAATGAGCAGTTCTTC.

A few counts support this clonotype. J is TRBJ2-1 and V is TRBV7-6; D is possibly TRBD2 (5 bases). V was shortened by 2 bases and J by 6 bases, with 17 bases between the two germline ends. The CDR3 runs to 16 residues. CDR1 and CDR2 from the germline V gene are SGHVS and FNYEAQ. CDR3: CASSLLSGREGNEQFF. CDR3 in DNA: TGTGCCAGCAGCTTATTATCAGGCCGAGAGGGCAATGAGCAGTTCTTC. The whole variable domain, remainder taken from reference TRBV7-6 and TRBJ2-1, is GAGVSQSPRYKVTKRGQDVALRCDPISGHVSLYWYRQALGQGPEFLTYFNYEAQQDKSGLPNDRFSAERPEGSISTLTIQRTEQRDSAMYRCASSLLSGREGNEQFFGPGTRLTVL.

V gene TRBV20-1 combines with J gene TRBJ2-1; D ambiguous. CDR3 length: 11 residues. CDR1 is DFQATT, CDR2 SNEGSKA, per germline (reference sequence). V lost 4 bases, J lost 3 bases, and 4 bases lay in between. CDR3: CSAMIYNEQFF. DNA of the CDR3: TGCAGTGCTATGATCTACAATGAGCAGTTCTTC.

This clonotype was observed a handful of times. The chain joins TRBV7-9 to TRBJ2-7; the D is unclear. CDR3 length equals 13 residues. The germline gives CDR1 SEHNR, CDR2 FQNEAQ (reference sequence). With 1 base removed from V and 4 bases from J, the gap between germline ends came to 8 bases. The CDR3 sequence is CASSLVGHYEQYF. DNA of the CDR3: TGTGCCAGCAGCTTAGTGGGCCATTACGAGCAGTACTTC.